These T cell receptor beta chains were read from a single sample in a study of blood T cell repertoires in COVID-19. Only in-frame clones appear in the TCRdb table, and some are missing; sequencing was by immunoSEQ multiplex PCR. Of 150,000 to 200,000 clones in the sample, around 90% were seen once. Sequencing was carried out using peripheral blood. All receptors derive from a man aged 55 to 70 with acute or convalescent COVID-19. Each CDR3 is given with its conserved first and last residue. The order of the fields is clone size, J gene, D gene, V gene, CDR3 protein, CDR3 DNA. The D gene is left open where the match is weak. Clone size is stated in some rows and not others, as once, few, many or a class when expanded.

clone size: once
J gene: TRBJ2-1
D gene: TRBD2
V gene: TRBV28
CDR3 protein: CASSFRRTSGYNEQFF
CDR3 DNA: TGTGCCAGCAGTTTTCGGAGGACTAGCGGATACAATGAGCAGTTCTTC

clone size: .
J gene: TRBJ1-2
D gene: .
V gene: TRBV5-1
CDR3 protein: CASSLDSTGLGGYTF
CDR3 DNA: TGCGCCAGCAGCTTGGACAGTACAGGGTTAGGTGGCTACACCTTC

clone size: .
J gene: TRBJ1-2
D gene: .
V gene: TRBV5-4
CDR3 protein: CASSSKTDLYGYTF
CDR3 DNA: TGTGCCAGCAGCTCTAAAACAGATCTCTATGGCTACACCTTC

clone size: .
J gene: TRBJ2-7
D gene: TRBD1
V gene: TRBV5-5
CDR3 protein: CASSLGPGQDYEQYF
CDR3 DNA: TGTGCCAGCAGCTTGGGTCCGGGACAGGACTACGAGCAGTACTTC

clone size: .
J gene: TRBJ1-2
D gene: .
V gene: TRBV11-2
CDR3 protein: CASSLDAANYGYTF
CDR3 DNA: TGTGCCAGCAGCTTAGATGCGGCTAACTATGGCTACACCTTC

clone size: .
J gene: TRBJ2-7
D gene: .
V gene: TRBV4-3
CDR3 protein: CASSQAHGQSPYEQYF
CDR3 DNA: TGCGCCAGCAGCCAAGCTCACGGACAGTCACCCTACGAGCAGTACTTC

clone size: .
J gene: TRBJ2-5
D gene: TRBD2
V gene: TRBV5-1
CDR3 protein: CASSLDGGGGPQYF
CDR3 DNA: TGCGCCAGCAGCTTGGATGGCGGGGGGGGACCCCAGTACTTC

clone size: few
J gene: TRBJ2-7
D gene: .
V gene: TRBV19
CDR3 protein: CASSSDSWTYEQYF
CDR3 DNA: TGTGCCAGTAGTTCGGACAGTTGGACCTACGAGCAGTACTTC

clone size: .
J gene: TRBJ1-2
D gene: .
V gene: TRBV5-1
CDR3 protein: CASSADSRNYGYTF
CDR3 DNA: TGCGCCAGCAGCGCGGACAGTAGGAACTATGGCTACACCTTC

clone size: once
J gene: TRBJ1-5
D gene: .
V gene: TRBV19
CDR3 protein: CASQYSGRSNQPQHF
CDR3 DNA: TGTGCCAGTCAGTATTCAGGGCGTAGCAATCAGCCCCAGCATTTT

clone size: once
J gene: TRBJ2-6
D gene: .
V gene: TRBV27
CDR3 protein: CASRRSGANVLTF
CDR3 DNA: TGTGCCAGCAGGCGCTCTGGGGCCAACGTCCTGACTTTC

clone size: .
J gene: TRBJ1-1
D gene: .
V gene: TRBV29-1
CDR3 protein: CSVAAREVTEAFF
CDR3 DNA: TGCAGCGTTGCTGCCAGGGAGGTAACTGAAGCTTTCTTT

clone size: .
J gene: TRBJ2-3
D gene: .
V gene: TRBV23-1
CDR3 protein: CASNRLGVDTQYF
CDR3 DNA: TGCGCCAGCAATAGACTAGGGGTGGATACGCAGTATTTT

clone size: .
J gene: TRBJ2-7
D gene: .
V gene: TRBV24-1
CDR3 protein: CATSDPTGLRAYEQYF
CDR3 DNA: TGTGCCACCAGTGACCCTACGGGACTCCGAGCATACGAGCAGTACTTC

clone size: .
J gene: TRBJ2-7
D gene: .
V gene: TRBV4-1
CDR3 protein: CASSQEVRQRTYEQYF
CDR3 DNA: TGCGCCAGCAGCCAAGAAGTGCGGCAGAGGACCTACGAGCAGTACTTC

clone size: once
J gene: TRBJ1-1
D gene: TRBD1
V gene: TRBV5-1
CDR3 protein: CASSFTGDNEAFF
CDR3 DNA: TGCGCCAGCAGCTTTACAGGGGACAATGAAGCTTTCTTT

clone size: .
J gene: TRBJ1-2
D gene: .
V gene: TRBV2
CDR3 protein: CASSEVNRENYGYTF
CDR3 DNA: TGTGCCAGCAGTGAAGTTAACAGGGAGAACTATGGCTACACCTTC

clone size: .
J gene: TRBJ2-1
D gene: .
V gene: TRBV5-1
CDR3 protein: CASSLEAGMDEQFF
CDR3 DNA: TGCGCCAGCAGCTTGGAAGCGGGTATGGATGAGCAGTTCTTC

clone size: few
J gene: TRBJ1-6
D gene: .
V gene: TRBV5-6
CDR3 protein: CASSPPVGGSPLHF
CDR3 DNA: TGTGCCAGCAGCCCCCCCGTGGGGGGTTCACCCCTCCACTTT

clone size: once
J gene: TRBJ1-2
D gene: .
V gene: TRBV29-1
CDR3 protein: CSVEVQNYGYTF
CDR3 DNA: TGCAGCGTCGAGGTCCAGAACTATGGCTACACCTTC

clone size: once
J gene: TRBJ1-1
D gene: .
V gene: TRBV5-6
CDR3 protein: CASSLSPETEAFF
CDR3 DNA: TGTGCCAGCAGCTTGAGCCCTGAGACTGAAGCTTTCTTT

clone size: few
J gene: TRBJ2-3
D gene: .
V gene: TRBV7-9
CDR3 protein: CASSLMTGGRTDTQYF
CDR3 DNA: TGTGCCAGCAGCTTAATGACGGGGGGCAGAACAGATACGCAGTATTTT

clone size: .
J gene: TRBJ1-1
D gene: .
V gene: TRBV6-1
CDR3 protein: CASSEAGAARAEAFF
CDR3 DNA: TGTGCCAGCAGTGAAGCGGGGGCCGCGCGCGCTGAAGCTTTCTTT

clone size: few
J gene: TRBJ1-1
D gene: TRBD1
V gene: TRBV6-5
CDR3 protein: CASSKDRGEAFF
CDR3 DNA: TGTGCCAGCAGCAAGGACAGGGGGGAAGCTTTCTTT

clone size: .
J gene: TRBJ2-2
D gene: .
V gene: TRBV7-3
CDR3 protein: CASKLDSSRTGELFF
CDR3 DNA: TGTGCCAGCAAGCTCGACAGCTCGAGGACCGGGGAGCTGTTTTTT

clone size: few
J gene: TRBJ1-2
D gene: .
V gene: TRBV30
CDR3 protein: CAWRGAGVYGYTF
CDR3 DNA: TGTGCCTGGAGAGGGGCAGGGGTGTATGGCTACACCTTC

clone size: few
J gene: TRBJ1-6
D gene: .
V gene: TRBV19
CDR3 protein: CASRPTGENSPLHF
CDR3 DNA: TGTGCCAGTCGCCCGACAGGAGAGAATTCACCCCTCCACTTT

clone size: .
J gene: TRBJ2-3
D gene: .
V gene: TRBV5-1
CDR3 protein: CASRRAASTDTQYF
CDR3 DNA: TGCGCCAGCAGAAGAGCGGCTAGCACAGATACGCAGTATTTT

clone size: once
J gene: TRBJ2-1
D gene: .
V gene: TRBV9
CDR3 protein: CASSGGQVEGEQFF
CDR3 DNA: TGTGCCAGCAGCGGGGGGCAGGTTGAGGGTGAGCAGTTCTTC

clone size: .
J gene: TRBJ2-3
D gene: TRBD2
V gene: TRBV5-4
CDR3 protein: CASSGASGGEDTQYF
CDR3 DNA: TGTGCCAGCAGCGGGGCTAGCGGGGGAGAAGATACGCAGTATTTT

clone size: .
J gene: TRBJ1-4
D gene: .
V gene: TRBV21-1
CDR3 protein: CASSKESGRAATNEKLFF
CDR3 DNA: TGTGCCAGCAGCAAGGAGTCGGGTCGAGCTGCAACTAATGAAAAACTGTTTTTT

clone size: .
J gene: TRBJ2-5
D gene: TRBD2
V gene: TRBV5-1
CDR3 protein: CASSLFGGAETQYF
CDR3 DNA: TGCGCCAGCAGCTTGTTCGGGGGGGCAGAGACCCAGTACTTC

clone size: .
J gene: TRBJ2-1
D gene: .
V gene: TRBV27
CDR3 protein: CASSLSPYNEQFF
CDR3 DNA: TGTGCCAGCAGTTTATCCCCGTACAATGAGCAGTTCTTC

clone size: .
J gene: TRBJ1-2
D gene: .
V gene: TRBV6-1
CDR3 protein: CASSEASPGGNTF
CDR3 DNA: TGTGCCAGCAGTGAAGCTAGTCCTGGGGGGAACACCTTC

clone size: .
J gene: TRBJ2-5
D gene: .
V gene: TRBV23-1
CDR3 protein: CASISIQADCLGGETQYF
CDR3 DNA: TGCGCCAGCATCTCAATCCAGGCGGACTGCCTGGGGGGAGAGACCCAGTACTTC

clone size: .
J gene: TRBJ1-2
D gene: TRBD1
V gene: TRBV19
CDR3 protein: CASSYGQGSHGYTF
CDR3 DNA: TGTGCCAGTAGTTATGGACAGGGAAGTCACGGCTACACCTTC

clone size: .
J gene: TRBJ2-6
D gene: .
V gene: TRBV24-1
CDR3 protein: CATSDSFGGSEGSGANVLTF
CDR3 DNA: TGTGCCACCAGTGATTCCTTCGGAGGGTCCGAGGGCTCTGGGGCCAACGTCCTGACTTTC

clone size: .
J gene: TRBJ2-5
D gene: TRBD2
V gene: TRBV23-1
CDR3 protein: CASSQSPLAGGPSRETQYF
CDR3 DNA: TGCGCCAGCAGTCAATCCCCCCTAGCGGGAGGGCCGTCAAGAGAGACCCAGTACTTC

clone size: .
J gene: TRBJ1-3
D gene: .
V gene: TRBV12-5
CDR3 protein: CASGFSPQGFKNTIYF
CDR3 DNA: TGTGCTAGTGGTTTCTCGCCCCAGGGTTTCAAAAACACCATATATTTT

clone size: once
J gene: TRBJ1-2
D gene: .
V gene: TRBV5-5
CDR3 protein: CASGRQDYGYTF
CDR3 DNA: TGTGCCAGCGGGCGACAGGACTATGGCTACACCTTC

clone size: .
J gene: TRBJ1-4
D gene: TRBD1
V gene: TRBV5-1
CDR3 protein: CASSLRTGDAEKLFF
CDR3 DNA: TGCGCCAGCAGCTTACGGACAGGGGATGCTGAAAAACTGTTTTTT

clone size: few
J gene: TRBJ2-2
D gene: TRBD1
V gene: TRBV29-1
CDR3 protein: CSVDPTGAGTGELFF
CDR3 DNA: TGCAGCGTTGACCCAACAGGGGCGGGCACCGGGGAGCTGTTTTTT

clone size: .
J gene: TRBJ2-1
D gene: TRBD1
V gene: TRBV5-1
CDR3 protein: CASSPGQGSNEQFF
CDR3 DNA: TGCGCCAGCTCCCCGGGACAGGGTAGTAATGAGCAGTTCTTC

clone size: once
J gene: TRBJ2-6
D gene: .
V gene: TRBV2
CDR3 protein: CASMGWTVRSSGANVLTF
CDR3 DNA: TGTGCCAGCATGGGGTGGACAGTGAGGAGCTCTGGGGCCAACGTCCTGACTTTC

clone size: .
J gene: TRBJ1-4
D gene: TRBD1
V gene: TRBV5-8
CDR3 protein: CASGTDREGEKLFF
CDR3 DNA: TGTGCCAGCGGGACGGACAGGGAGGGAGAAAAACTGTTTTTT

clone size: .
J gene: TRBJ1-1
D gene: TRBD1
V gene: TRBV6-5
CDR3 protein: CASPVQGRTEAFF
CDR3 DNA: TGTGCCAGCCCCGTACAGGGGCGGACTGAAGCTTTCTTT

clone size: .
J gene: TRBJ1-1
D gene: .
V gene: TRBV19
CDR3 protein: CASSPLTGGTEAFF
CDR3 DNA: TGTGCCAGTAGCCCGTTGACAGGCGGAACTGAAGCTTTCTTT

clone size: .
J gene: TRBJ2-2
D gene: TRBD1
V gene: TRBV6-6
CDR3 protein: CASRPTGADTGELFF
CDR3 DNA: TGTGCCAGCAGGCCTACAGGGGCGGACACCGGGGAGCTGTTTTTT

clone size: .
J gene: TRBJ2-3
D gene: .
V gene: TRBV21-1
CDR3 protein: CASSTPPSGGNPQNTDTQYF
CDR3 DNA: TGTGCCAGCAGCACCCCCCCTAGCGGGGGCAATCCTCAAAACACAGATACGCAGTATTTT

clone size: .
J gene: TRBJ2-3
D gene: TRBD2
V gene: TRBV30
CDR3 protein: CAWSTAGAGDTQYF
CDR3 DNA: TGTGCCTGGAGTACCGCGGGAGCGGGAGATACGCAGTATTTT

clone size: .
J gene: TRBJ1-2
D gene: .
V gene: TRBV6-5
CDR3 protein: CASSSPGGGYTF
CDR3 DNA: TGTGCCAGCAGTTCCCCGGGAGGTGGCTACACCTTC

clone size: .
J gene: TRBJ1-3
D gene: TRBD1
V gene: TRBV11-2
CDR3 protein: CASGEQGRTSSGNTIYF
CDR3 DNA: TGTGCCAGTGGGGAACAGGGGCGGACCTCTTCTGGAAACACCATATATTTT

clone size: .
J gene: TRBJ1-1
D gene: .
V gene: TRBV7-2
CDR3 protein: CASTRGYTEAFF
CDR3 DNA: TGTGCCAGCACCAGAGGCTACACTGAAGCTTTCTTT

clone size: .
J gene: TRBJ1-1
D gene: .
V gene: TRBV12-5
CDR3 protein: CASGLEGATEAFF
CDR3 DNA: TGTGCTAGTGGTTTGGAGGGAGCAACTGAAGCTTTCTTT

clone size: .
J gene: TRBJ1-2
D gene: .
V gene: TRBV20-1
CDR3 protein: CSASTGQRDGYTF
CDR3 DNA: TGCAGTGCTAGTACCGGACAGAGAGATGGCTACACCTTC

clone size: .
J gene: TRBJ2-3
D gene: TRBD1
V gene: TRBV30
CDR3 protein: CAWSVETGGTDTQYF
CDR3 DNA: TGTGCCTGGAGTGTAGAGACAGGGGGTACAGATACGCAGTATTTT

clone size: few
J gene: TRBJ2-1
D gene: .
V gene: TRBV6-4
CDR3 protein: CASSEEGSSYNEQFF
CDR3 DNA: TGTGCCAGCAGTGAGGAGGGGAGCTCCTACAATGAGCAGTTCTTC

clone size: .
J gene: TRBJ1-6
D gene: TRBD1
V gene: TRBV2
CDR3 protein: CASSLGQGLSPLHF
CDR3 DNA: TGTGCCAGCAGCCTTGGACAGGGGTTATCACCCCTCCACTTT

clone size: .
J gene: TRBJ2-1
D gene: .
V gene: TRBV9
CDR3 protein: CASSGRGNEQFF
CDR3 DNA: TGTGCCAGCAGCGGAAGAGGCAATGAGCAGTTCTTC

clone size: .
J gene: TRBJ2-5
D gene: .
V gene: TRBV5-1
CDR3 protein: CASSLVLAGTQYF
CDR3 DNA: TGCGCCAGCAGCTTGGTGCTAGCAGGGACCCAGTACTTC